The rows below give T cell receptor beta chains drawn from one sample of a study of CD8 T cells in Susac syndrome. A single record per CDR3 protein comes from TCRdb applying MiXCR to the immunoSEQ multiplex PCR reads. The table records about 120,000 distinct CDR3 sequences, about 95% of them present only once. Sequenced: CD4+ T cells from PBMCs. The receptor set was obtained from a human donor in good health. Both conserved end residues are part of each CDR3. The D gene is left open where the match is weak. A row's size may be missing; if present it is once, few, many or a size class.

clone size | J gene | V gene | D gene | CDR3 protein | CDR3 DNA
once | TRBJ2-2 | TRBV12-3/TRBV12-4 | TRBD2 | CASTPGLAGTGELFF | TGTGCCAGCACCCCGGGACTAGCGGGCACCGGGGAGCTGTTTTTT
. | TRBJ2-7 | TRBV7-9 | TRBD2 | CASSSSGNSYEQYF | TGTGCCAGCAGCTCTAGCGGGAACTCCTACGAGCAGTACTTC
. | TRBJ2-1 | TRBV6-2/TRBV6-3 | TRBD2 | CASMAGAGVRFF | TGTGCCAGCATGGCGGGAGCCGGGGTTCGGTTCTTC
. | TRBJ2-3 | TRBV15 | TRBD2 | CATSRDPWLQREGTTDTQYF | TGTGCCACCAGCAGAGACCCTTGGCTCCAGCGGGAGGGGACCACAGATACGCAGTATTTT
few | TRBJ2-1 | TRBV11-2 | . | CASSLRGDNEQFF | TGTGCCAGCAGCTTGAGGGGGGACAATGAGCAGTTCTTC
. | TRBJ2-1 | TRBV9 | . | CASSVVTVSAYNEQFF | TGTGCCAGCAGCGTAGTGACTGTCTCGGCGTACAATGAGCAGTTCTTC
. | TRBJ2-2 | TRBV19 | TRBD1 | CASSHGQGPANTGELFF | TGTGCCAGTAGCCACGGACAGGGGCCCGCGAACACCGGGGAGCTGTTTTTT
. | TRBJ2-3 | TRBV20-1 | TRBD2 | CSARDSREPTDTQYF | TGCAGTGCTAGAGACTCGCGGGAGCCCACAGATACGCAGTATTTT
. | TRBJ2-1 | TRBV11-3 | . | CASSLDSMEGYNEQFF | TGTGCCAGCAGCTTAGACTCTATGGAGGGGTACAATGAGCAGTTCTTC
. | TRBJ2-5 | TRBV3-1 | . | CASSLPGAPEGETQYF | TGTGCCAGCAGTCTTCCGGGAGCCCCAGAAGGGGAGACCCAGTACTTC
. | TRBJ2-7 | TRBV7-2 | TRBD1 | CASSLGAGGSYEQYF | TGTGCCAGCAGCTTAGGGGCAGGGGGATCCTACGAGCAGTACTTC
. | TRBJ2-2 | TRBV6-2/TRBV6-3 | . | CASGITGELFF | TGTGCCAGCGGGATCACCGGGGAGCTGTTTTTT
. | TRBJ1-2 | TRBV9 | . | CASSPSVLANYGYTF | TGTGCCAGCTCTCCCTCCGTACTAGCTAACTATGGCTACACCTTC
. | TRBJ2-5 | TRBV11-2 | . | CASSLGVQTQYF | TGTGCCAGCAGCTTAGGTGTACAGACCCAGTACTTC
. | TRBJ2-1 | TRBV20-1 | . | CSARTVSYNEQFF | TGCAGTGCTCGGACCGTCTCCTACAATGAGCAGTTCTTC
. | TRBJ2-7 | TRBV12-3/TRBV12-4 | . | CASRLSLGTYEQYF | TGTGCCAGCAGGCTTAGTCTAGGGACCTACGAGCAGTACTTC
. | TRBJ1-1 | TRBV18 | . | CASSADLNTEAFF | TGTGCCAGCTCAGCGGACTTGAACACTGAAGCTTTCTTT
. | TRBJ2-3 | TRBV5-6 | . | CASSFAGSLYF | TGTGCCAGCAGCTTCGCAGGCAGCCTGTATTTT
. | TRBJ2-2 | TRBV29-1 | . | CSVGSGGSTGELFF | TGCAGCGTGGGAAGTGGGGGGAGCACCGGGGAGCTGTTTTTT
. | TRBJ2-7 | TRBV12-3/TRBV12-4 | . | CASSLVGGLAYEQYF | TGTGCCAGCAGCCTCGTGGGGGGTTTGGCCTACGAGCAGTACTTC
. | TRBJ2-1 | TRBV29-1 | TRBD1 | CSVEGLQGHGSYNEQFF | TGCAGCGTCGAAGGGCTACAGGGGCACGGGTCCTACAATGAGCAGTTCTTC
. | TRBJ2-1 | TRBV7-6 | TRBD2 | CASSPGGLAGGRGDNEQFF | TGTGCCAGCAGCCCGGGGGGACTAGCGGGAGGCAGGGGGGACAATGAGCAGTTCTTC
. | TRBJ2-4 | TRBV28 | . | CASNEGRSRIQYF | TGTGCCAGCAATGAAGGGCGTAGCAGGATTCAGTACTTC
. | TRBJ2-4 | TRBV6-6 | . | CASSPPAKNIQYF | TGTGCCAGCAGTCCCCCAGCAAAAAACATTCAGTACTTC
. | TRBJ1-1 | TRBV18 | . | CASSLTAEYEAFF | TGTGCCAGCTCACTAACCGCTGAATATGAAGCTTTCTTT
. | TRBJ2-1 | TRBV11-1 | TRBD1 | CASSPGTDEQFF | TGTGCCAGCAGCCCTGGGACAGATGAGCAGTTCTTC
once | TRBJ1-2 | TRBV19 | TRBD1 | CASSAPGQGGGYTF | TGTGCCAGTAGTGCACCGGGACAGGGCGGAGGCTACACCTTC
. | TRBJ2-2 | TRBV2 | . | CASSETTDTGELFF | TGTGCCAGCAGTGAAACTACAGACACCGGGGAGCTGTTTTTT
. | TRBJ1-6 | TRBV5-6 | . | CASHLGAARSPLHF | TGTGCCAGTCACCTCGGGGCAGCACGGTCACCCCTCCACTTT
. | TRBJ2-3 | TRBV7-9 | TRBD1 | CASSSQTGMADTQYF | TGTGCCAGCAGTTCCCAGACAGGGATGGCAGATACGCAGTATTTT
once | TRBJ2-7 | TRBV3-1 | TRBD1 | CASSQDPVTGGAYEQYF | TGTGCCAGCAGCCAAGATCCAGTGACAGGGGGCGCCTACGAGCAGTACTTC
. | TRBJ2-1 | TRBV7-3 | . | CASSVGRNNEQFF | TGTGCCAGCAGCGTGGGACGTAACAATGAGCAGTTCTTC
. | TRBJ2-1 | TRBV12-3/TRBV12-4 | . | CASSLWGEGAREQFF | TGTGCCAGCAGTTTGTGGGGGGAGGGGGCTCGCGAGCAGTTCTTC
. | TRBJ2-1 | TRBV7-3 | TRBD2 | CASSLAGVNEQFF | TGTGCCAGCAGCTTAGCGGGAGTAAATGAGCAGTTCTTC
. | TRBJ1-5 | TRBV28 | . | CASLSGGFSTSQPQHF | TGTGCCAGTCTGAGCGGTGGGTTCTCCACGAGTCAGCCCCAGCATTTT
. | TRBJ1-5 | TRBV6-5 | . | CATRQYSNQPQHF | TGTGCCACTCGACAGTATAGCAATCAGCCCCAGCATTTT
. | TRBJ2-4 | TRBV12-3/TRBV12-4 | TRBD1 | CASRRQGTNIQYF | TGTGCCAGCAGAAGACAGGGGACGAACATTCAGTACTTC
. | TRBJ1-1 | TRBV6-6 | . | CASSYPGGGNTEAFF | TGTGCCAGCAGTTACCCGGGAGGGGGGAACACTGAAGCTTTCTTT
. | TRBJ2-7 | TRBV11-2 | . | CASSLLRENYEQYF | TGTGCCAGCAGCTTATTACGGGAGAACTACGAGCAGTACTTC
. | TRBJ2-7 | TRBV6-7 | . | CASSLNCPLTYEQYF | TGTGCCAGCAGTTTGAACTGCCCCTTAACCTACGAGCAGTACTTC
. | TRBJ1-1 | TRBV2 | TRBD1 | CASTTGGHTEAFF | TGTGCCAGCACCACAGGGGGGCACACTGAAGCTTTCTTT
. | TRBJ1-6 | TRBV12-3/TRBV12-4 | TRBD1 | CASSQGQGYSPLHF | TGTGCCAGCAGCCAAGGACAGGGGTATTCACCCCTCCACTTT
. | TRBJ1-1 | TRBV30 | TRBD1 | CAWSAQGASEAFF | TGTGCCTGGAGTGCACAGGGGGCTTCTGAAGCTTTCTTT
. | TRBJ2-1 | TRBV9 | . | CASSTGLHSYNEQFF | TGTGCCAGCAGCACGGGCCTTCACTCCTACAATGAGCAGTTCTTC
. | TRBJ2-5 | TRBV29-1 | . | CSVAPRLGETQYF | TGCAGCGTTGCACCGAGATTGGGAGAGACCCAGTACTTC